The subject of this entry is one T cell receptor (beta chain). This entry is derived from a study of intratumoral heterogeneity in liver cancer. Background on the study: Patients were mostly male, median age around 60 years.

TCRdb's copy holds only in-frame clones and misses some; the assay was immunoSEQ multiplex PCR. This table holds 20,000 to 25,000 clones, approximately 73% found once. The germline V gene has CDR1 GTSNPN and CDR2 SVGIG (reference sequence). The V segment lost 1 base and the J segment 9 bases; nucleotides outside the gene matches: 2. This CDR3 has 12 amino acids. Early-stage hepatocellular carcinoma patients were treatment-naïve prior to resection. The receptor was isolated from a woman between 65 and 79 years old with hepatocellular carcinoma. Sample: tumor-adjacent normal tissue, taken before any cancer treatment. V and J are TRBV30 and TRBJ2-1, with 8 bases lining up with TRBD1. The CDR3 here is CAWSAGGSEQFF. The CDR3 DNA is TGTGCCTGGAGTGCAGGGGGCAGTGAGCAGTTCTTC.